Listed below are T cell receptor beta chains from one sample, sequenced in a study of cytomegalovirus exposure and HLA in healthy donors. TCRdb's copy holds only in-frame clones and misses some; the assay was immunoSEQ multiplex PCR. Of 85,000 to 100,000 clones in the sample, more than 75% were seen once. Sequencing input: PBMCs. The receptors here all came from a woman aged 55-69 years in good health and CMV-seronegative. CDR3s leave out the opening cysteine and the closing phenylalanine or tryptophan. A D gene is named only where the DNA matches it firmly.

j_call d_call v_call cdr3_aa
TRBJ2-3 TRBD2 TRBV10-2 ASSDRVDSGGKVVQY
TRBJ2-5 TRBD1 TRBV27 ASSLWGDRRETQY
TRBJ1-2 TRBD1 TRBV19 ASSSHPGQGFYGYT
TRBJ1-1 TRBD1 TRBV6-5 ASSGQVAGTAF
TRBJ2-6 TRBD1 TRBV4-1 ASSQGQGAGANVLT
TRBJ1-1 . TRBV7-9 ASSLDQGGAF
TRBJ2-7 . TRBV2 ASTGDWVYEQY
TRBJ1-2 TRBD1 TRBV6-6 ASSNFQGDGYT
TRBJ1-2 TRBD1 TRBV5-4 ASSHTGGVYGYT
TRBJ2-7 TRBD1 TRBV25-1 ASLGTGDYEQY
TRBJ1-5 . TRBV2 ASSETVANQPQH
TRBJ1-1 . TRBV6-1 ASSEYSGDGGNTEAF
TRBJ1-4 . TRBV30 AWSRGAHEKLF
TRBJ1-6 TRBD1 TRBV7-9 ASSPRTGGLDSPLH
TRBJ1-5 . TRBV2 ASKSHSNQPQH
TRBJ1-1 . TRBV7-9 ASSPSGNTEAF
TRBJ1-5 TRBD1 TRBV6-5 ASGQGRNQPQH
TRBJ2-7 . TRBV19 ASSPGGGHLSYEQY
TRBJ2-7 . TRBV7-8 ASSLDGIDEQY
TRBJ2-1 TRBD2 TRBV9 ASSVGTSGALEQF
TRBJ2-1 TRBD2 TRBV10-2 ASTVAGGTINEQF
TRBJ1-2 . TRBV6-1 ASSESRINQAFYGYT
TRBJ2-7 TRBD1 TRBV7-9 ASSFITGTANQQY
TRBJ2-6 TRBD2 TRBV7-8 ASSFSSGGVLSGANVLT
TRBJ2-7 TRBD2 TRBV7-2 ASSSLAGINSYEQY
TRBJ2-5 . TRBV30 AWRGAGIETQY
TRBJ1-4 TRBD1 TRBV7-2 ASSTGAIEKLF
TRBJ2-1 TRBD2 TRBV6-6 ASSPSGSYNEQF
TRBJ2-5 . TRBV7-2 ASSPEGVSETQY
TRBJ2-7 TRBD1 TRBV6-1 ASSKSVGGNEQY
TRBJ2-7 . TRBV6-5 ASQIASLREQY
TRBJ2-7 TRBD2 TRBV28 ASSLGGRKFGQY
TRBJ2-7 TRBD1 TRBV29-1 SVEGDSYEQY
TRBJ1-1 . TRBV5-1 ASSLGQATGAF
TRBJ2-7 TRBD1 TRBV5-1 ASSPGQGEYEQY
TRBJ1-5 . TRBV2 ASSVGGQPQH
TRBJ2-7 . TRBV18 ASSPGQGGAYEQY
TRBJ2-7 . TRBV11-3 ASSLGRLDEQY
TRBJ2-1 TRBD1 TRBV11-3 ASSLGTGGSDEQF